Presented here are 20 T cell receptor beta chains from one specimen sequenced in a study of post-analysis software for immune sequencing data. For these TCRs, the target antigens are not known. The study's findings and limits: Roughly 5 TRBV segments occurring more often in patients than controls included TRBV5-6, TRBV5-1 and TRBV20-1.

Researchers reported that TCR beta cDNA libraries carried unique molecular identifiers. TCRdb called the PCR reads again in MiXCR, with one record for every CDR3 protein. The sample holds under 900,000 distinct CDR3 sequences, around 50% seen once. The specimen sequenced was blood. Every receptor here comes from a girl aged 10-17 years with multiple sclerosis.

On this clonotype: Lacking the conserved final phenylalanine or tryptophan, this CDR3 likely reflects a read error. The V and J genes are TRBV20-1 and TRBJ2-5; 7 positions match TRBD1. The CDR3 covers 15 residues. Trimming cost V 2 bases and J 1 base; bases outside gene matches: 7. The germline V gene encodes CDR1 DFQATT and CDR2 SNEGSKA (reference sequence). The CDR3 DNA follows: TGCAGTGCTAGAAATACGTGGGACAGCCAAGAGACCCAGTACTTA. This translates into CSARNTWDSQETQYL.

In this sample, this clonotype turned up a few times. The V and J genes are TRBV15 and TRBJ2-3; TRBD2 agrees at 10 bases. J was trimmed by 0 bases and V by 2 bases; bases with no gene match: 2. The length of the CDR3 is 16 residues. Per germline, CDR1 LNHNV and CDR2 YYDKDF (reference sequence). CDR3 amino acids: CATSRRLAGSTDTQYF. As DNA, the CDR3 is TGTGCCACCAGCAGAAGACTAGCGGGTAGCACAGATACGCAGTATTTT.

The rearrangement uses TRBV29-1 and TRBJ2-7; a possible D gene is TRBD2 (6 bases). V lost 7 bases and J lost 3, with 19 bases in between. CDR1 is SQVTM, CDR2 ANQGSEA, per germline. The CDR3 sequence is 14 residues long. The CDR3 DNA follows: TGCAGCGCTATGGGACTCGGGGCCAACTACGAGCAGTACTTC. Amino acid sequence: CSAMGLGANYEQYF.

The chain has TRBV29-1 and TRBJ1-1; D perhaps matches TRBD1 (6 bases). The germline CDR1 and CDR2 sequences are SQVTM and ANQGSEA. The CDR3 totals 13 residues. The germline V and J ends were trimmed by 3 bases and 4 bases, with 12 bases remaining between them. CDR3 in amino acids: CSVDDRMSTEAFF. In DNA form, the CDR3 reads TGCAGCGTTGACGACAGGATGAGCACTGAAGCTTTCTTT.

This clonotype showed up just once. The genes are TRBV11-1 and TRBJ2-1; TRBD2 agrees at 8 bases. J gave up 2 bases and V 3 bases, and 12 bases lay outside the gene matches. The CDR3 spans 18 residues. Germline V CDR1 and CDR2: SGHAT, FQDESV (reference sequence). In nucleotides, the CDR3 is TGTGCCAGCAGCTTTCAGCGGGGGACCAACCGACCCTACAATGAGCAGTTCTTC. Protein: CASSFQRGTNRPYNEQFF.

This clonotype was found a few times. This chain connects TRBV7-8 to TRBJ1-2; D not certain. V gave up 5 bases and J gave up 8 bases, with 15 bases separating them. Per germline, CDR1 SGHVS and CDR2 FQNEAQ. The CDR3 sequence is 13 residues long. The CDR3 sequence is CASSPHWSGGYTF. CDR3 DNA sequence: TGTGCCAGCAGCCCTCACTGGAGTGGCGGCTACACCTTC.

In DNA, the CDR3 is TGTGCCAGCAGTGAGTCCACAGGGGGCCGATATAATTCACCCCTCCACTTT. It specifies CASSESTGGRYNSPLHF. The chain recombines TRBV6-1 with TRBJ1-6; 9 nucleotides line up with TRBD1. Germline CDR1 and CDR2: MNHNS and SASEGT. The CDR3 runs 17 residues. Trimming removed 3 bases from V and 4 bases from J; junction bases left unmatched: 7.

The J gene is TRBJ2-7, the V gene TRBV27, with 8 bases matching TRBD1. V shed 5 bases, J shed 7 bases, and the junction held 13 bases outside the gene matches. Germline V gene lookup returns CDR1 MNHEY and CDR2 SMNVEV (reference sequence). The CDR3 runs 15 residues. As DNA, the CDR3 is TGTGCCAGCAGTCTTGGACAGGGTTACCGTCAGGAGCAGTACTTC. Its translation is CASSLGQGYRQEQYF.

This clonotype was detected a few times. The V call is TRBV5-6, the J call TRBJ1-1; D is possibly TRBD1 (6 bases). The V gene lost 0 bases and the J gene lost 3 bases, with 12 bases spanning the gap. Germline CDR1 is SGHDT and CDR2 is YYEEEE. The CDR3 loop spans 15 amino acids. The CDR3 loop reads CASSLGSAGDTEAFF. The CDR3 coding sequence is TGTGCCAGCAGCTTGGGGTCGGCAGGGGACACTGAAGCTTTCTTT.

The V and J genes are TRBV7-2 and TRBJ2-7; D possibly matches TRBD1 or TRBD2 (6 bases each). The CDR3 is 14 amino acids. Per germline, CDR1 SGHTA and CDR2 FQGNSA. Trimming took off 4 bases at V and 6 bases at J, with 16 bases between the two ends. The CDR3 DNA reads as TGTGCCAGCAGCTCCTCAAGGGGGGCGGGCGAGCAGTACTTC. Its translation: CASSSSRGAGEQYF.

The V gene is TRBV2, the J gene TRBJ2-3; D gene ambiguous. With 1 base removed from V and 3 bases from J, the gap between germline ends came to 5 bases. Germline V gene data show CDR1 as SNHLY and CDR2 as FYNNEI. This CDR3 is 13 amino acids long. The CDR3 loop reads CASSEGWTDTQYF. DNA of the CDR3: TGTGCCAGCAGTGAAGGGTGGACAGATACGCAGTATTTT.

This clonotype appeared a few times. V is TRBV9 and J is TRBJ1-6, with D perhaps TRBD1 (5 bases). The CDR3 extends over 16 amino acids. Germline V gene sequence: CDR1 SGDLS, CDR2 YYNGEE. V lost 2 bases and J lost 8, with 17 bases in between. CDR3 in amino acids: CASSVDRPEGHSPLHF. The CDR3 nucleotides read TGTGCCAGCAGCGTCGACAGACCCGAGGGACATTCACCCCTCCACTTT.

This clonotype was seen only a few times. The J gene is TRBJ2-5, the V gene TRBV29-1, with TRBD1 as a possible D gene (6 bases). CDR1 and CDR2 from the germline V gene are SQVTM and ANQGSEA. The germline V and J ends were trimmed by 7 bases and 4 bases, with 13 bases remaining between them. The CDR3 runs to 12 residues. CDR3 nucleotide sequence: TGCAGCGCAGCGGCCAGGGGAGAGACCCAGTACTTC. Its translation is CSAAARGETQYF.

The V call is TRBV12-3 or TRBV12-4, the J call TRBJ1-2, with D possibly matching TRBD1 (5 bases). This CDR3 region has 14 residues. Trimming stripped 6 bases from V and 7 bases from J, with 18 bases between. CDR3 residues: CASRNRGLSGGYTF. DNA of the CDR3: TGTGCCAGCAGAAACCGGGGCCTTTCGGGTGGCTACACCTTC.

This chain links TRBV5-1 with TRBJ2-7; possibly TRBD2 for D (5 bases). The J call is uncertain, as TRBJ2-5 better fits the DNA end. Germline CDR1 and CDR2: SGHRS and YFSETQ. This CDR3 contains 14 residues. This CDR3 reads CASSSGMDPGTQYF. DNA of the CDR3: TGCGCCAGCAGCTCGGGGATGGACCCGGGGACCCAGTACTTC.

The chain's CDR3 is CASNLGVGNEQYF. CDR3 nucleotides: TGTGCCAGCAACTTGGGGGTGGGTAACGAGCAGTACTTC. The chain is built from TRBV12-3 or TRBV12-4 and TRBJ2-5; either TRBD1 or TRBD2 may fit D (5 bases each). The DNA matches TRBJ2-7 better at its end, which makes the J call doubtful. The CDR3 length is 13 residues.

This chain joins TRBV6-5 and TRBJ1-2; no firm D call. CDR3 length: 15 amino acids. CDR1 MNHEY and CDR2 SVGAGI come from the germline V gene. Trimming shortened V by 0 bases and J by 3 bases, and 11 bases separated the two germline ends. For the CDR3, the DNA is TGTGCCAGCAGTTACTCTTTTCAGAAGGACTATGGCTACACCTTC. Translating gives CASSYSFQKDYGYTF.

The CDR3 coding sequence is TGTGCCAGCTCACCAGTAGGGGCCTTGGCGGAGACCCAGTACTTC. This sequence encodes CASSPVGALAETQYF. This chain uses TRBV18 with TRBJ2-5; possible D gene TRBD1, 5 bases. V lost 2 bases to trimming and J lost 5 bases, with 15 bases between them. The germline gives CDR1 KGHSH, CDR2 LQKENI. CDR3 size: 15 residues. Complete variable domain (other parts from reference TRBV18 and TRBJ2-5): NAGVMQNPRHLVRRRGQEARLRCSPMKGHSHVYWYRQLPEEGLKFMVYLQKENIIDESGMPKERFSAEFPKEGPSILRIQQVVRGDSAAYFCASSPVGALAETQYFGPGTRLLVL.

The rearrangement links TRBV6-1 to TRBJ2-2, with D possibly being TRBD1 (6 bases). This CDR3 is 13 amino acids long. The ends were cut back, 8 bases at V and 7 bases at J, with 14 bases in the middle. From germline, CDR1 is MNHNS and CDR2 SASEGT. CDR3 nucleotide sequence: TGTGCCAGCTTCAGGGGTTGGGGCGGGGAGCTGTTTTTT. This sequence encodes CASFRGWGGELFF.

This chain connects TRBV29-1 to TRBJ1-1; 10 nucleotides agree with TRBD1. The CDR3 contains 12 residues. Germline V gene lookup returns CDR1 SQVTM and CDR2 ANQGSEA. V dropped 4 bases and J dropped 7; count of bases not matched to a gene: 3. CDR3 protein: CSVGDRGYEAFF. CDR3 sequence (DNA): TGCAGCGTTGGGGACAGGGGATATGAAGCTTTCTTT.